The rows below give T cell receptor beta chains drawn from one sample of a study of cytomegalovirus exposure and HLA in healthy donors. The assay was immunoSEQ multiplex PCR, and TCRdb's table has in-frame clones only and misses some. The sample lists 100,000 to 150,000 clones, around three quarters occurring once. The source material was PBMCs. The receptors come from a woman aged 55-70 years in good health and CMV-seropositive. Both conserved end residues are part of each CDR3. The order of the fields is D gene, clone size, J gene, V gene, CDR3 length, CDR3 protein, CDR3 DNA. A D gene is named only where the DNA matches it firmly. The size entry is marked missing in some rows and otherwise reads once, few, many or a size class.

>TRBD2|-|TRBJ2-7|TRBV6-5|14
CASRPAGLALEQYF
TGTGCCAGCAGGCCAGCGGGGCTGGCCCTCGAGCAGTACTTC
>TRBD1|-|TRBJ1-4|TRBV7-9|15
CASRYWTGGNEKLFF
TGTGCCAGCAGATACTGGACAGGGGGTAATGAAAAACTGTTTTTT
>-|-|TRBJ1-1|TRBV6-5|16
CASSYSTGSGNTEAFF
TGTGCCAGCAGTTACTCAACAGGGTCAGGGAACACTGAAGCTTTCTTT
>TRBD1|-|TRBJ1-5|TRBV2|14
CASSEPLDREPQHF
TGTGCCAGCAGTGAACCCCTAGACAGGGAACCCCAGCATTTT
>-|few|TRBJ2-5|TRBV5-1|15
CASSFSRTPQETQYF
TGCGCCAGCAGCTTTAGCAGGACACCCCAAGAGACCCAGTACTTC
>-|-|TRBJ2-7|TRBV7-2|14
CASSPQGTTYEQYF
TGTGCCAGCAGCCCCCAGGGAACAACCTACGAGCAGTACTTC
>TRBD1|-|TRBJ2-7|TRBV6-7|11
CANPGTGYEYF
TGTGCCAACCCCGGGACAGGTTATGAGTACTTC
>-|few|TRBJ1-2|TRBV7-2|15
CASSLVHTANYGYTF
TGTGCCAGCAGCTTAGTTCATACAGCTAACTATGGCTACACCTTC
>TRBD2|few|TRBJ2-5|TRBV4-1|14
CASSLTSGSETQYF
TGCGCCAGCAGCTTGACTAGCGGGTCGGAGACCCAGTACTTC
>-|few|TRBJ2-2|TRBV11-1|13
CASTEYRTGELFF
TGTGCCAGCACCGAATACAGGACCGGGGAGCTGTTTTTT
>TRBD1|-|TRBJ2-1|TRBV10-1|15
CASSEPGQGSHEQFF
TGCGCCAGCAGTGAGCCGGGACAGGGGTCCCATGAGCAGTTCTTC
>TRBD1|-|TRBJ2-3|TRBV12-5|15
CASGRDSRLRDTQYF
TGTGCTAGTGGCCGGGACAGCCGCCTACGAGATACGCAGTATTTT
>-|-|TRBJ2-3|TRBV29-1|14
CSVDLAPSTDTQYF
TGCAGCGTTGACTTAGCGCCTAGCACAGATACGCAGTATTTT
>-|-|TRBJ1-3|TRBV5-1|15
CASSLEGSSGNTIYF
TGCGCCAGCAGCTTGGAGGGGTCCTCTGGAAACACCATATATTTT
>-|once|TRBJ1-1|TRBV29-1|13
CSVRQEMNTEAFF
TGCAGCGTTCGACAGGAAATGAACACTGAAGCTTTCTTT
>TRBD1|-|TRBJ2-4|TRBV4-1|17
CASSQGTGGLAKNIQYF
TGCGCCAGCAGCCAAGGAACAGGGGGCCTAGCCAAAAACATTCAGTACTTC
>TRBD1|-|TRBJ2-7|TRBV27|15
CASSLRTGGARGEYF
TGTGCCAGCAGTCTCCGGACAGGGGGCGCCCGGGGGGAGTACTTC
>TRBD2|-|TRBJ2-3|TRBV14|18
CASSQETPGLAATDTQYF
TGTGCCAGCAGCCAAGAGACTCCGGGACTAGCGGCCACAGATACGCAGTATTTT
>-|few|TRBJ1-2|TRBV5-4|14
CASSLDGSSYGYTF
TGTGCCAGCAGCTTGGATGGCAGTTCCTATGGCTACACCTTC
>-|-|TRBJ1-1|TRBV19|11
CASLANTEAFF
TGTGCCAGTTTGGCTAACACTGAAGCTTTCTTT
>-|few|TRBJ1-3|TRBV7-3|16
CASSLGPGNSGNTIYF
TGTGCCAGCAGCTTAGGTCCGGGAAACTCTGGAAACACCATATATTTT
>-|-|TRBJ1-2|TRBV5-1|16
CATREGVTHLNYGYTF
TGCGCCACCCGAGAAGGGGTGACCCATCTTAACTATGGCTACACCTTC
>TRBD1|-|TRBJ2-5|TRBV6-1|12
CASSVQGGTQYF
TGTGCCAGCAGTGTACAGGGGGGGACCCAGTACTTC
>-|-|TRBJ1-6|TRBV14|12
CASSQEAQPLHF
TGTGCCAGCAGCCAAGAAGCTCAACCTCTCCACTTT
>-|-|TRBJ2-7|TRBV2|13
CASNLQGANEQYF
TGTGCCAGCAACCTACAGGGTGCGAACGAGCAGTACTTC
>-|-|TRBJ1-2|TRBV4-1|15
CASTFLLRRGYGYTF
TGCGCCAGCACCTTCCTGCTACGACGGGGCTATGGCTACACCTTC
>-|-|TRBJ1-2|TRBV7-9|12
CSSSLVTGGYTF
TGTTCCAGCAGCTTAGTTACAGGAGGCTACACCTTC
>-|-|TRBJ1-1|TRBV5-1|16
CASSLAGYGTRTEAFF
TGCGCCAGCAGCTTGGCAGGGTACGGTACGAGAACTGAAGCTTTCTTT
>-|-|TRBJ1-1|TRBV13|14
CASSLQGWNTEAFF
TGTGCCAGCAGCTTACAGGGGTGGAACACTGAAGCTTTCTTT
>-|few|TRBJ2-5|TRBV5-1|16
CASSLAVRAVQETQYF
TGCGCCAGCAGCTTGGCCGTACGTGCAGTCCAAGAGACCCAGTACTTC
>-|few|TRBJ2-7|TRBV27|14
CASSLRQASYEQYF
TGTGCCAGCAGTTTAAGGCAGGCATCCTACGAGCAGTACTTC
>TRBD1|-|TRBJ2-5|TRBV10-1|14
CASSPDRDQEAQYF
TGCGCCAGCAGCCCGGACAGGGACCAAGAGGCCCAGTACTTC
>-|few|TRBJ1-1|TRBV10-1|13
CASSEPGNTEAFF
TGCGCCAGCAGTGAGCCAGGGAACACTGAAGCTTTCTTT
>-|few|TRBJ2-3|TRBV5-1|16
CASSLGRTAFTDTQYF
TGCGCCAGCAGCTTGGGTAGGACAGCCTTCACAGATACGCAGTATTTT
>-|-|TRBJ1-3|TRBV27|14
CASSFTTTGNTIYF
TGTGCCAGCAGTTTTACGACAACTGGAAACACCATATATTTT
>TRBD1|-|TRBJ1-5|TRBV6-1|14
CASSVDRGNQPQHF
TGTGCCAGCAGTGTAGACAGGGGAAATCAGCCCCAGCATTTT
>-|-|TRBJ1-2|TRBV7-3|13
CASSHANNYGYTF
TGTGCCAGCAGCCACGCGAATAACTATGGCTACACCTTC
>TRBD1|-|TRBJ2-7|TRBV5-1|13
CASSLPQGREQYF
TGCGCCAGCAGCTTACCACAGGGGAGAGAGCAGTACTTC
>-|-|TRBJ1-1|TRBV5-1|15
CASSLGSVMNTEAFF
TGCGCCAGCAGCTTGGGCTCAGTCATGAACACTGAAGCTTTCTTT
>TRBD1|-|TRBJ2-4|TRBV12-5|14
CASESGTGENIQYF
TGTGCTAGTGAGTCCGGGACAGGGGAGAACATTCAGTACTTC
>-|-|TRBJ2-7|TRBV6-6|13
CASVLGPVYEQYF
TGTGCCAGCGTACTGGGCCCCGTCTACGAGCAGTACTTC
>-|-|TRBJ1-1|TRBV5-8|17
CASSPRHRRGLDTEAFF
TGTGCCAGCAGCCCCCGCCATCGTAGGGGCTTGGACACTGAAGCTTTCTTT
>-|-|TRBJ1-1|TRBV19|12
CASSIGQIEAFF
TGTGCCAGTAGTATTGGACAGATTGAAGCTTTCTTT
>TRBD1|-|TRBJ1-2|TRBV6-5|15
CASSLGQAGFYGYTF
TGTGCCAGCAGTCTCGGACAGGCCGGGTTTTATGGCTACACCTTC
>-|few|TRBJ2-5|TRBV6-5|13
CASSYDSQETQYF
TGTGCCAGCAGTTACGACAGTCAAGAGACCCAGTACTTC
>TRBD1|-|TRBJ2-5|TRBV29-1|13
CSVERDRQETQYF
TGCAGCGTAGAAAGGGACAGGCAAGAGACCCAGTACTTC
>TRBD1|-|TRBJ1-2|TRBV5-1|15
CASSPPRQGDYGYTF
TGCGCCAGCAGCCCCCCCCGACAGGGGGACTATGGCTACACCTTC
>-|-|TRBJ1-4|TRBV19|15
CASSIDRQVNEKLFF
TGTGCCAGTAGTATAGACAGGCAGGTCAATGAAAAACTGTTTTTT
>-|once|TRBJ2-7|TRBV7-9|14
CASSSARGGYEQYF
TGTGCCAGCAGCTCAGCTAGGGGCGGTTACGAGCAGTACTTC